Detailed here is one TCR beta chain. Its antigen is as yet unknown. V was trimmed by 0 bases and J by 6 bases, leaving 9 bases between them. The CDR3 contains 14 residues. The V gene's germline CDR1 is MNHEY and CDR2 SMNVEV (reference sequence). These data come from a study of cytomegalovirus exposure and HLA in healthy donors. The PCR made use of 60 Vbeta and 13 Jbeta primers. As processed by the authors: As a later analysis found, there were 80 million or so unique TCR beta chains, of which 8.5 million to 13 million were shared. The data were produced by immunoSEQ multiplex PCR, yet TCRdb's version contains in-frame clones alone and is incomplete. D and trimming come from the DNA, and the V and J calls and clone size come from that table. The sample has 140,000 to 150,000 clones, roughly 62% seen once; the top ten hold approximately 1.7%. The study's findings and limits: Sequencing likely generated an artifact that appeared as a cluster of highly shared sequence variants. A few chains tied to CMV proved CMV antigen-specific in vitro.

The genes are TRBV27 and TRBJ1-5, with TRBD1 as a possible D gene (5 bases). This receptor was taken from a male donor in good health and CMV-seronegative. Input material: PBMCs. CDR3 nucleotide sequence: TGTGCCAGCAGTTTATCAGGGGTCGGTCAGCCCCAGCATTTT. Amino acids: CASSLSGVGQPQHF.